These 15 T cell receptor beta chains were sequenced from one sample in a study of blood T cell repertoires in COVID-19. Clones were sequenced by immunoSEQ multiplex PCR, and TCRdb holds only the in-frame ones, with some missing. The sample lists 210,000 or so clones; 87% were seen once. The specimen sequenced was PBMCs or T cells enriched from blood (not recorded which). The receptors were gathered from a man aged 25 to 40 who had recovered from COVID-19.

This clone was detected only once. The sample has other DNA sequences that encode this CDR3 too. This chain connects TRBV7-2 to TRBJ1-3; perhaps TRBD1 as D (6 bases). V was pared by 1 base and J by 2 bases, with 6 bases between. Looked up from germline, CDR1 is SGHTA and CDR2 is FQGNSA. This CDR3 is built from 14 residues. This chain's CDR3 is CASSLDRAGNTIYF. CDR3 coding DNA: TGTGCCAGCAGCTTAGACAGGGCTGGAAACACCATATATTTT. The variable domain in full, completed from reference TRBV7-2 and TRBJ1-3, reads GAGVSQSPSNKVTEKGKDVELRCDPISGHTALYWYRQSLGQGLEFLIYFQGNSAPDKSGLPSDRFSAERTGGSVSTLTIQRTQQEDSAVYLCASSLDRAGNTIYFGEGSWLTVV.

The chain recombines TRBV6-5 with TRBJ1-1; no firm D call. This CDR3 comprises 14 residues. Per the germline V gene, CDR1 is MNHEY and CDR2 is SVGAGI. Trimming stripped 5 bases from V and 1 base from J, with 11 bases between. The CDR3 reads CASSPSQSNTEAFF. CDR3 nucleotide sequence: TGTGCCAGCAGTCCCTCTCAGTCGAACACTGAAGCTTTCTTT.

The gene calls are TRBV11-1 and TRBJ2-7; the D is unclear. The germline V and J ends were trimmed by 2 bases and 3 bases, with 14 bases remaining between them. The CDR3 extends over 15 amino acids. Germline-derived CDR1 and CDR2 are SGHAT and FQDESV (reference sequence). The CDR3 region is CASSLSSDTIYEQYF. CDR3 nucleotide sequence: TGTGCCAGCAGCTTAAGTTCTGACACCATCTACGAGCAGTACTTC.

V usage is TRBV19 and J usage is TRBJ2-7, with TRBD2 identical over 9 bases. This CDR3 spans 14 amino acids. V gave up 7 bases and J gave up 2 bases; unmatched junction bases: 6. Per the germline V gene, CDR1 is LNHDA and CDR2 is SQIVND (reference sequence). The CDR3: CASKASGIPYEQYF. The CDR3 DNA sequence: TGTGCCAGTAAGGCTAGCGGGATACCCTACGAGCAGTACTTC. Using reference TRBV19 and TRBJ2-7 for the parts outside the CDR3, the full variable domain is DGGITQSPKYLFRKEGQNVTLSCEQNLNHDAMYWYRQDPGQGLRLIYYSQIVNDFQKGDIAEGYSVSREKKESFPLTVTSAQKNPTAFYLCASKASGIPYEQYFGPGTRLTVT.

This clone was observed a single time. The rearrangement joins TRBV5-4 to TRBJ1-6; a weak D match, TRBD1 (6 bases). The CDR3 is made up of 15 amino acids. Trimming stripped 2 bases from V and 10 bases from J, with 16 bases between. Germline CDR1 is SGHNT and CDR2 is YYREEE (reference sequence). The CDR3 sequence: CASSFTGTQVSPLHF. In DNA form, the CDR3 reads TGTGCCAGCAGCTTTACCGGGACACAGGTATCACCCCTCCACTTT.

There are a few counts of this clone. The V and J genes are TRBV3-1 (or the pseudogene TRBV3-2) and TRBJ2-1, with unresolved D. Per germline, CDR1 LGHDT and CDR2 YNNKEL (reference sequence). The CDR3 loop spans 13 amino acids. With 4 bases removed from V and 15 bases from J, the gap between germline ends came to 19 bases. CDR3 coding DNA: TGTGCCAGCAGCCCGCCCGTTAGCAGCCTCATGTTCTTC. Translated, it gives CASSPPVSSLMFF.

A note on this clone: This CDR3 is also generated by other DNA sequences in the sample. V usage is TRBV4-3 and J usage is TRBJ1-5; tentatively, D is TRBD1 (6 bases). Trimming pared 0 bases from V and 5 bases from J, leaving 11 bases between. The CDR3 consists of 15 residues. Looked up from germline, CDR1 is LGHNA and CDR2 is YSLEER. CDR3 residues: CASSQDPRGDQPQHF. CDR3 bases: TGCGCCAGCAGCCAAGATCCCAGGGGTGATCAGCCCCAGCATTTT.

Only a few counts were recorded for this clone. At one end the junction does not follow the germline gene, possibly because of a read error. This sequence joins TRBV28 and TRBJ2-3, with TRBD2 matching over 9 bases. The CDR3 has 14 amino acids. Germline V gene lookup returns CDR1 MDHEN and CDR2 SYDVKM. The CDR3 nucleotides read TGTGCCAGAACTAGCGGGTGCTACACAGAAACGCAGTATTTT. Translated, it gives CARTSGCYTETQYF.

The CDR3 DNA sequence: TGTGCCATCAAAGGGACAGGTTATGGGGACACTGAAGCTTTCTTT. Protein product: CAIKGTGYGDTEAFF. The V call is TRBV10-3, the J call TRBJ1-1; 8 bases are shared with TRBD1. This CDR3 has 15 residues. The germline V gene has CDR1 ENHRY and CDR2 SYGVKD. V dropped 7 bases and J dropped 3; count of bases not matched to a gene: 10.

V is TRBV2 and J is TRBJ1-1; a weak D match, TRBD1 (6 bases). Trimming left V 8 bases short and J 1 base short, with 11 bases between. The germline gives CDR1 SNHLY, CDR2 FYNNEI. This CDR3 has 13 amino acids. The CDR3 DNA reads as TGTGCCAGCGTTAGGACAGAGAACACTGAAGCTTTCTTT. This encodes CASVRTENTEAFF.

This sequence joins TRBV28 and TRBJ1-4, with D tentatively TRBD1 (6 bases). Between the trimmed V and J ends, which lost 6 bases and 7 bases, there was a span of 18 bases. Germline V gives CDR1 MDHEN, CDR2 SYDVKM. This CDR3 has 15 residues. The CDR3 here is CASRPKQGSSEKLFF. The CDR3 bases are TGTGCCAGCAGGCCCAAACAGGGTAGTAGTGAAAAACTGTTTTTT.

The CDR3 region is CASSQSTQNNYGYTF. CDR3 DNA: TGCGCCAGCAGCCAATCGACTCAGAATAACTATGGCTACACCTTC. The chain has TRBV4-1 and TRBJ1-2; no reliable D call. Trimming removed 2 bases from V and 1 base from J, with 11 bases in between. There are 15 residues in the CDR3. Per the germline V gene, CDR1 is MGHRA and CDR2 is YSYEKL.

V gene TRBV27 combines with J gene TRBJ2-3; 8 bases align to TRBD1. Germline CDR1 MNHEY, CDR2 SMNVEV (reference sequence). Trimming took 6 bases from V and 5 from J; bases not matched to a gene: 10. The CDR3 has 15 residues. This chain's CDR3 is CASSFQGARLDTQYF. Here the CDR3 DNA reads TGTGCCAGCAGCTTCCAGGGGGCGCGGTTAGATACGCAGTATTTT.

The chain links TRBV3-1 (or the pseudogene TRBV3-2) to TRBJ1-1; 8 bases fit TRBD1. Trimming at V came to 2 bases and at J to 10 bases, leaving 6 bases not matched to a gene. The germline gives CDR1 LGHDT, CDR2 YNNKEL (reference sequence). The length of the CDR3 is 13 residues. Written as DNA, the CDR3 is TGTGCCAGCAGCCAACAAATCGGGACAGGAGCTTTCTTT. This translates into CASSQQIGTGAFF.

The CDR3 reads CASSPGSGGEQYF. The CDR3 DNA is TGCGCCAGCAGTCCGGGCTCCGGGGGCGAGCAGTACTTC. This rearrangement joins TRBV23-1 to TRBJ2-7; possible D gene TRBD2, 6 bases. TRBV23-1 is assigned to the ORF class and has an uncertain function. Trimming took 4 bases from V and 6 from J, leaving 13 bases between them. The CDR3 is 13 residues long.